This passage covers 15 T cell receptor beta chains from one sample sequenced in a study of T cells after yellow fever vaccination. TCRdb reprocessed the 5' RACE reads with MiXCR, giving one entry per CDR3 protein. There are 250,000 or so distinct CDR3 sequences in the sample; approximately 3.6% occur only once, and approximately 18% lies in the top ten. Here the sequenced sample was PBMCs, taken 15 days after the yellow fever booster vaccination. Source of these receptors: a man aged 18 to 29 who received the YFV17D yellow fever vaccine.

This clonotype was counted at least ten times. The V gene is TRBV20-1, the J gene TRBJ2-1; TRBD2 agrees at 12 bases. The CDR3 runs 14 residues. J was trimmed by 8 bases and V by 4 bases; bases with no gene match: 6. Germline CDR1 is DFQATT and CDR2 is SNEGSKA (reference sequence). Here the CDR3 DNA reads TGCAGTGCTATTAGGCTAGCGGGGGGGGATGAGCAGTTCTTC. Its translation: CSAIRLAGGDEQFF.

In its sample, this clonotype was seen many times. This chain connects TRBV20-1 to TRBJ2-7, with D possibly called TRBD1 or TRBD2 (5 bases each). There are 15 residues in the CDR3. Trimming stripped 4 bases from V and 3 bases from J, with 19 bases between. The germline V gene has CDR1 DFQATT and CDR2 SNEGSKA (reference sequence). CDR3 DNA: TGCAGTGCTACCCCGAGAGGGGCTCCCTTCTACGAGCAGTACGTC. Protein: CSATPRGAPFYEQYV.

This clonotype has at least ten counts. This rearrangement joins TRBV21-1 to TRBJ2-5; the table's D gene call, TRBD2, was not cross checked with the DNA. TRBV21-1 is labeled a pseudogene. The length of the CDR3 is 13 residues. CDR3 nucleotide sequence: TGTGCCAGCAGCAAAGGAGGGCGGAAGACCCAGTACTTC. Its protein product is CASSKGGRKTQYF.

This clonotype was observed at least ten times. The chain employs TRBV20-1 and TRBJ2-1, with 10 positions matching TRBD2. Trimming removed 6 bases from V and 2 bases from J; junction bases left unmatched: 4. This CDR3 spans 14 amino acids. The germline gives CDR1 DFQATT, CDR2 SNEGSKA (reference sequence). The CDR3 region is CSASSGGAYNEQFF. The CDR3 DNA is TGCAGTGCGAGCAGCGGGGGGGCCTACAATGAGCAGTTCTTC.

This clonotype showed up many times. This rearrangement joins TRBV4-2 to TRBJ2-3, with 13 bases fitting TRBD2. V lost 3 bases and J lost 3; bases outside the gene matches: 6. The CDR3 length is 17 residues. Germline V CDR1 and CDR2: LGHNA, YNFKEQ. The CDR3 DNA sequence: TGTGCCAGCAGCCAGGCACTAGCGGGGGGGCCTACAGATACGCAGTATTTT. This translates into CASSQALAGGPTDTQYF.

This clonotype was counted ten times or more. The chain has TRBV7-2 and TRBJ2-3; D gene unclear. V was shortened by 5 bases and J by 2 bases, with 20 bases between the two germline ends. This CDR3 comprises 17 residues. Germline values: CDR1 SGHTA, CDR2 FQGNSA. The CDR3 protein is CASSLQLLGGLTDTQYF. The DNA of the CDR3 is TGTGCCAGCAGCCTGCAGCTTTTGGGCGGTCTCACAGATACGCAGTATTTT.

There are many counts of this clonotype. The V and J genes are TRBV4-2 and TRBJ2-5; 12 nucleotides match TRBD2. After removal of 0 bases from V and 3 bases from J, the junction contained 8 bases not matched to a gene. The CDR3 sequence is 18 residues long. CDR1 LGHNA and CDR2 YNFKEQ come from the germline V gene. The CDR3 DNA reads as TGTGCCAGCAGCCAAGATCGGAGGGCTAGCGGGGGGGAAGAGACCCAGTACTTC. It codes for CASSQDRRASGGEETQYF.

As DNA, the CDR3 is TGCAGTGCTAGAGATCTTGCTAGTTCGAGCTCCTATAATTCACCCCTCCACTTT. This encodes CSARDLASSSSYNSPLHF. The rearrangement uses TRBV20-1 and TRBJ1-6; D gene ambiguous. From germline, CDR1 is DFQATT and CDR2 SNEGSKA (reference sequence). The CDR3 sequence is 18 residues long. Trimming stripped 0 bases from V and 0 bases from J, with 15 bases between.

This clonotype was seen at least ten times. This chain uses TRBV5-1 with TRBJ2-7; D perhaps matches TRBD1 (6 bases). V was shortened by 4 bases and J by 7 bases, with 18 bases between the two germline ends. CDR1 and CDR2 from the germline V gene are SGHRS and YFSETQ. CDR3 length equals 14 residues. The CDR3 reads CASSPWGRSGEQYV. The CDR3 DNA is TGCGCCAGCAGCCCCTGGGGGCGTTCGGGGGAGCAGTACGTC.

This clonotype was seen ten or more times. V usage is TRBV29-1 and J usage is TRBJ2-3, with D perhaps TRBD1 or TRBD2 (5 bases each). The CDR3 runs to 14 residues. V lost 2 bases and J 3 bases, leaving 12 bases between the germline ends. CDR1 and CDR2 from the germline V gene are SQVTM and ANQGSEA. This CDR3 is CSVESGGVTDTQYF. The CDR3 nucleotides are TGCAGCGTTGAATCTGGGGGAGTTACAGATACGCAGTATTTT.

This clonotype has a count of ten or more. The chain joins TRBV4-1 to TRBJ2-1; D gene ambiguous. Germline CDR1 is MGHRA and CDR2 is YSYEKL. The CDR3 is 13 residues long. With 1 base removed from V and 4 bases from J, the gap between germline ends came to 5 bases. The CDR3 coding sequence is TGCGCCAGCAGCCAAGGGCAGTACAATGAGCAGTTCTTC. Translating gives CASSQGQYNEQFF.

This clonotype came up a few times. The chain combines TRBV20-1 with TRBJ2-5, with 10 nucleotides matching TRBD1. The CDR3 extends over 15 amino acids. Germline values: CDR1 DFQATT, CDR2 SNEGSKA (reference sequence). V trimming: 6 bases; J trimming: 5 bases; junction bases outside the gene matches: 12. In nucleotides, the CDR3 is TGCAGTGCAAGCACCGGGACAGGGGCTTCGGAGACCCAGTACTTC. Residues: CSASTGTGASETQYF.

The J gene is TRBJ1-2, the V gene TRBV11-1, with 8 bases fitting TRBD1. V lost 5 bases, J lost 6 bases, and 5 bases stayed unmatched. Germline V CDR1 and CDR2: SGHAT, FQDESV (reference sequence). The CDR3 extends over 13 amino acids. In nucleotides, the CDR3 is TGTGCCAGCAGCAAGGACAGGGAGGATGGCTACACCTTC. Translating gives CASSKDREDGYTF. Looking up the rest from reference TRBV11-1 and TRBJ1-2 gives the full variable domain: EAEVAQSPRYKITEKSQAVAFWCDPISGHATLYWYRQILGQGPELLVQFQDESVVDDSQLPKDRFSAERLKGVDSTLKIQPAELGDSAMYLCASSKDREDGYTFGSGTRLTVV.

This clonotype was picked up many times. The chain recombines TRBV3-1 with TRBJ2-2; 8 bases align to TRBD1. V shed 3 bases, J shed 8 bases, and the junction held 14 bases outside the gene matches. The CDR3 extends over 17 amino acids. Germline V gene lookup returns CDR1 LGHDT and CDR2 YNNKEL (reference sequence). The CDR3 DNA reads TGTGCCAGCAGCCAGAGACCCCCCGGACAGGGTGGGGGGGAGCTGTTTTTT. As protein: CASSQRPPGQGGGELFF.

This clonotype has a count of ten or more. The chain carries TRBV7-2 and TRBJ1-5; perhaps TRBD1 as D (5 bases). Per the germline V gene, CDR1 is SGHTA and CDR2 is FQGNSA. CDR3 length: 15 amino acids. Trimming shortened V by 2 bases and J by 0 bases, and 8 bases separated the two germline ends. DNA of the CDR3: TGTGCCAGCAGCTTATTCAGGGATAGCAATCAGCCCCAGCATTTT. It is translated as CASSLFRDSNQPQHF.